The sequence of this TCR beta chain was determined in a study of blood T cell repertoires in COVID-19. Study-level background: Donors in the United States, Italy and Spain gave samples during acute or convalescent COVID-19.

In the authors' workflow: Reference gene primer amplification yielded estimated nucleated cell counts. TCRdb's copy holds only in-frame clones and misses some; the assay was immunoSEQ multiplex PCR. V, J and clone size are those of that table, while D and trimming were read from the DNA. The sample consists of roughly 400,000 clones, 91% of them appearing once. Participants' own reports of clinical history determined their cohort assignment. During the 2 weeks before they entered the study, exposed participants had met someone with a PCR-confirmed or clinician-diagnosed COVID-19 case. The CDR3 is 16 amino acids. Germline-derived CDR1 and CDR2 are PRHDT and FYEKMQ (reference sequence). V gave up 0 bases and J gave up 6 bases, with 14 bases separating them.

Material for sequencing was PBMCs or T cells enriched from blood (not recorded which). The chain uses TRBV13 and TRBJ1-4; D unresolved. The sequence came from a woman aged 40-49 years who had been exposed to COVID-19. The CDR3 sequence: CASSLGRVSKDEKLFF. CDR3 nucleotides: TGTGCCAGCAGCTTAGGCCGGGTTTCCAAGGATGAAAAACTGTTTTTT.